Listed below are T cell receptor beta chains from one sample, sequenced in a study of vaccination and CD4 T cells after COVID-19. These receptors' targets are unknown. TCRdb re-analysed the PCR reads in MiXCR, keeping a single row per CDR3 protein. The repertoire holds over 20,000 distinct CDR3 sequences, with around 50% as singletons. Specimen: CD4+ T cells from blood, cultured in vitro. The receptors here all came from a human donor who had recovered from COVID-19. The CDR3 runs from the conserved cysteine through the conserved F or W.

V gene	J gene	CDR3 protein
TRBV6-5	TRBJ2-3	CASSYQGRDTQYF
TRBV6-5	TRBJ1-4	CASSYDTSEKLFF
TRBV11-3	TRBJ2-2	CASSSWDLTGDGGELFF
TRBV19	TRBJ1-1	CASSLDRVRAFF
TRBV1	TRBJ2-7	CTSTGKNDLNLLYEQYF
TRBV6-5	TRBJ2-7	CASSSAGVNYPNEQYF
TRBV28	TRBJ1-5	CASSQRYQPQHF
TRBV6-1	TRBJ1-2	CAIYRGEYGYTF
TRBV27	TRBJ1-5	CAPRGSSSQHQPQHF
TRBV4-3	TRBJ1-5	CASSHGTGDSNQPQHF
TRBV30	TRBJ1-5	CACEPRGSNNQPQHF
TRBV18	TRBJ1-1	CASSPPSLNTEAFF
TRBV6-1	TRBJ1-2	CASSPLESLGYTF
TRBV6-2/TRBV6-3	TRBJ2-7	CASTDSYEQYF
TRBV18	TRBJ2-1	CASSGAMSLSDEQFF
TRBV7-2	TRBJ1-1	CASTMTENTEAFF
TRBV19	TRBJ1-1	CASLPLYLGTENTEAFF
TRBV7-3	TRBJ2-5	CASSLAPGIWETQYF
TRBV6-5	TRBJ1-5	CASSYSGDGYQPQHF
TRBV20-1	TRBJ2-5	CSARSRTGGETQYF
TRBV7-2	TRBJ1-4	CASSPGWGGEKLFF
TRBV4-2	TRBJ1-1	CASSQEGRGTEAFF
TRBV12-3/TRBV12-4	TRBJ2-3	CASSLYVGGYTDTQYF
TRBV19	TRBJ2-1	CASSTSIRLAGGRYNEQFF
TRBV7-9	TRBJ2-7	CASSYLAGSYEQYF
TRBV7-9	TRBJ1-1	CASITGGENTEAFF
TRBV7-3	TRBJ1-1	CASSLQGGVEAFF
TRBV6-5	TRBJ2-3	CASSFTTDGTDTQYF
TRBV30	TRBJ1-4	CAWGGPTGGGNEKLFF
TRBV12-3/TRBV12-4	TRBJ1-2	CASSIGTANYGYTF
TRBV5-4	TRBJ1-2	CASGRQGRDYGYTF
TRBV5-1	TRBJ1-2	CASSQGRDYGYTF
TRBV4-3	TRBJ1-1	CASSQDSARWTEAFF
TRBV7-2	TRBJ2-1	CASSSQGAQFF
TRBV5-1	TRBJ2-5	CASSRDNQETQYF
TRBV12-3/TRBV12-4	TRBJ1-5	CASARKGIGFQPQHF